A single sample is the source of the 32 T cell receptor beta chains below, sequenced in a study of cytomegalovirus exposure and HLA in healthy donors. Primers: 60 Vbeta forward and 13 Jbeta reverse. Profiled with immunoSEQ multiplex PCR; TCRdb holds only in-frame clones, not every one. The table has fewer than 200,000 clones, roughly 80% seen once. The sequenced sample consisted of PBMCs. The receptor set was obtained from a woman aged 45-59 years in good health and CMV-seronegative.

The chain is built from TRBV11-2 and TRBJ2-1; 10 bases map to TRBD2. Germline-derived CDR1 and CDR2 are SGHAT and FQNNGV. The V gene end was trimmed by 0 bases and the J gene end by 2 bases; junction bases not matched to a gene: 10. The CDR3 loop spans 19 amino acids. CDR3 amino acids: CASSLDWSSGGPTYNEQFF. In DNA form, the CDR3 reads TGTGCCAGCAGCTTAGATTGGTCTAGCGGGGGCCCTACCTACAATGAGCAGTTCTTC.

CDR3 DNA: TGCGCCAGCAGCCAAGCAGCTAGCGCCGCTACAGATACGCAGTATTTT. It is translated as CASSQAASAATDTQYF. V is TRBV4-3 and J is TRBJ2-3; D may be TRBD2 (6 bases). V lost 1 base, J lost 3 bases, and 14 bases lay in between. The CDR3 is 16 residues long. The germline V gene has CDR1 LGHNA and CDR2 YSLEER.

The DNA for the CDR3 is TGTGCCAGCCTCAGCGGGACTAACTATGGCTACACCTTC. Amino acid sequence: CASLSGTNYGYTF. V usage is TRBV6-5 and J usage is TRBJ1-2; D is uncertain. The germline V and J ends were trimmed by 8 bases and 0 bases, with 10 bases remaining between them. The V gene's germline CDR1 is MNHEY and CDR2 SVGAGI. The CDR3 loop spans 13 amino acids.

The chain couples TRBV5-6 to TRBJ2-3; D is ambiguous. V dropped 0 bases and J dropped 3 bases, with 8 bases sitting between them. Germline V gene lookup returns CDR1 SGHDT and CDR2 YYEEEE. The CDR3 covers 14 residues. The DNA of the CDR3 is TGTGCCAGCAGCTTGGTACTGGTAACAGATACGCAGTATTTT. It yields the protein CASSLVLVTDTQYF. The entire variable domain, with the rest obtained from reference TRBV5-6 and TRBJ2-3, is as follows: DAGVTQSPTHLIKTRGQQVTLRCSPKSGHDTVSWYQQALGQGPQFIFQYYEEEERQRGNFPDRFSGHQFPNYSSELNVNALLLGDSALYLCASSLVLVTDTQYFGPGTRLTVL.

The rearrangement uses TRBV6-5 and TRBJ2-7; D is possibly TRBD2 (6 bases). Germline V gene sequence: CDR1 MNHEY, CDR2 SVGAGI. Trimming removed 0 bases at V and 11 bases at J, with 11 bases between. This CDR3 comprises 12 residues. This CDR3 reads CASSYSEGRKYF. The CDR3, as DNA: TGTGCCAGCAGTTACTCGGAGGGGCGGAAGTACTTC.

In this sample, this clone turned up a few times. The V gene is TRBV6-6, the J gene TRBJ2-6; TRBD1 matches 8 bases. CDR3 length: 16 residues. J gave up 0 bases and V 4 bases, and 2 bases lay outside the gene matches. CDR1 and CDR2 from the germline V gene are MNHNY and SVGAGI (reference sequence). The CDR3: CASSSGQGSGANVLTF. The CDR3 coding sequence is TGTGCCAGCAGTTCAGGACAGGGCTCTGGGGCCAACGTCCTGACTTTC.

The rearrangement uses TRBV5-1 and TRBJ2-5; TRBD2 is a possible D gene (6 bases). The germline V and J ends were trimmed by 3 bases and 7 bases, with 16 bases remaining between them. The CDR3 has 14 amino acids. Germline loops: CDR1 SGHRS, CDR2 YFSETQ. This CDR3 reads CASSWGEGGGTQYF. In DNA form, the CDR3 reads TGCGCCAGCAGCTGGGGGGAAGGTGGAGGGACCCAGTACTTC.

The CDR3 here is CASSTKNRETYGYTF. In nucleotides, the CDR3 is TGTGCCAGCAGCACCAAAAACAGGGAGACCTATGGCTACACCTTC. The chain employs TRBV5-4 and TRBJ1-2; perhaps TRBD1 as D (6 bases). V was pared by 4 bases and J by 4 bases, with 17 bases between. Per the germline V gene, CDR1 is SGHNT and CDR2 is YYREEE (reference sequence). The CDR3 covers 15 residues.

This clone was counted between two and nine times. The genes are TRBV28 and TRBJ1-5, with a tentative D call TRBD1 (5 bases). V was trimmed by 3 bases and J by 2 bases, leaving 14 bases between them. CDR3 length: 16 amino acids. In germline, CDR1 is MDHEN, CDR2 SYDVKM. In nucleotides, the CDR3 is TGTGCCAGCAGTTTTGGTGGGCGGGGGGGCAATCAGCCCCAGCATTTT. Translation: CASSFGGRGGNQPQHF.

This clone showed up many times. This chain connects TRBV6-5 to TRBJ1-6; D ambiguous. The CDR3 covers 13 residues. V lost 5 bases and J lost 10, with 12 bases in between. Germline V gives CDR1 MNHEY, CDR2 SVGAGI. Here the CDR3 reads CASSPRETSPLHF. CDR3 coding DNA: TGTGCCAGCAGTCCCCGGGAGACCTCACCCCTCCACTTT.

This chain uses TRBV2 with TRBJ1-2, with 10 positions matching TRBD1. In germline, CDR1 is SNHLY, CDR2 FYNNEI. This CDR3 has 13 amino acids. V trimming: 4 bases; J trimming: 4 bases; junction bases outside the gene matches: 0. The DNA for the CDR3 is TGTGCCAGCAGTGGGACAGGGGGCTATGGCTACACCTTC. Its protein is CASSGTGGYGYTF.

This clone has only a few counts. This chain links TRBV5-1 with TRBJ1-1; 8 bases are a match to TRBD1. V shed 4 bases, J shed 5 bases, and the junction held 7 bases outside the gene matches. The CDR3 sequence is 14 residues long. Germline V CDR1 and CDR2: SGHRS, YFSETQ. Written as DNA, the CDR3 is TGCGCCAGCAGCCCTGGGACAGGAGGGACTGAAGCTTTCTTT. This codes for CASSPGTGGTEAFF.

This chain connects TRBV7-3 to TRBJ1-1, with a possible D match to TRBD1 (5 bases). This CDR3 comprises 17 residues. CDR1 SGHTA and CDR2 FQGTGA come from the germline V gene. The V and J ends lost 1 base and 4 bases respectively, with 19 bases between them. The CDR3 loop is CASSLMDRARGGTEAFF. CDR3 sequence (DNA): TGTGCCAGCAGCTTAATGGATAGAGCCCGCGGGGGCACTGAAGCTTTCTTT. The entire variable domain, with the rest obtained from reference TRBV7-3 and TRBJ1-1, is as follows: GAGVSQTPSNKVTEKGKYVELRCDPISGHTALYWYRQSLGQGPEFLIYFQGTGAADDSGLPNDRFFAVRPEGSVSTLKIQRTERGDSAVYLCASSLMDRARGGTEAFFGQGTRLTVV.

The rearrangement uses TRBV7-9 and TRBJ2-1; 8 bases fit TRBD2. V shed 0 bases and J 4 bases; nucleotides not matched to a gene: 8. Germline V CDR1 and CDR2: SEHNR, FQNEAQ (reference sequence). The CDR3 sequence is 17 residues long. The CDR3 DNA is TGTGCCAGCAGCTTAGCGCCCTGGCGGGAGGTATACAATGAGCAGTTCTTC. It encodes CASSLAPWREVYNEQFF. The full variable domain, completed using reference TRBV7-9 and TRBJ2-1, is DTGVSQNPRHKITKRGQNVTFRCDPISEHNRLYWYRQTLGQGPEFLTYFQNEAQLEKSRLLSDRFSAERPKGSFSTLEIQRTEQGDSAMYLCASSLAPWREVYNEQFFGPGTRLTVL.

This clone appeared a few times. The chain employs TRBV7-2 and TRBJ1-6, with TRBD1 identical over 8 bases. The V segment lost 5 bases and the J segment 11 bases; nucleotides outside the gene matches: 5. The CDR3 consists of 13 residues. The germline CDR1 and CDR2 sequences are SGHTA and FQGNSA. CDR3 DNA sequence: TGTGCCAGCAGCCGACAGGGGAAGCCACCCCTCCACTTT. It yields the protein CASSRQGKPPLHF.

V usage is TRBV7-9 and J usage is TRBJ2-5; 8 nucleotides line up with TRBD2. In germline, CDR1 is SEHNR, CDR2 FQNEAQ (reference sequence). Trimming at V came to 2 bases and at J to 4 bases, leaving 15 bases not matched to a gene. The CDR3 consists of 18 residues. Written as DNA, the CDR3 is TGTGCCAGCAGCTTAAGACGGGGGGGCATTGAAAGGCGAGAGACCCAGTACTTC. The encoded protein is CASSLRRGGIERRETQYF.

The chain joins TRBV7-9 to TRBJ2-6, with TRBD1 as a possible D gene (5 bases). Per the germline V gene, CDR1 is SEHNR and CDR2 is FQNEAQ (reference sequence). V was shortened by 4 bases and J by 0 bases, with 19 bases between the two germline ends. CDR3 size: 19 residues. The chain's CDR3 is CASSSSPTGDHSGANVLTF. The CDR3 DNA reads as TGTGCCAGCAGCTCCAGCCCCACAGGCGACCACTCTGGGGCCAACGTCCTGACTTTC.

The rearrangement uses TRBV27 and TRBJ1-1; TRBD1 matches at 8 bases. The J segment lost 4 bases and the V segment lost 5 bases, leaving 3 bases of the junction unmatched. The CDR3 extends over 13 amino acids. The germline CDR1 and CDR2 sequences are MNHEY and SMNVEV (reference sequence). CDR3 sequence (DNA): TGTGCCAGCAGTCCACAGGGGGGCACTGAAGCTTTCTTT. It specifies CASSPQGGTEAFF.

The chain employs TRBV7-9 and TRBJ2-1; TRBD2 aligns across 11 bases. CDR3 length: 14 amino acids. V shed 3 bases, J shed 9 bases, and the junction held 4 bases outside the gene matches. Germline CDR1 SEHNR, CDR2 FQNEAQ (reference sequence). The CDR3 region is CASSFASGRPEQFF. The CDR3 DNA follows: TGTGCCAGCAGCTTCGCTAGCGGGAGGCCTGAGCAGTTCTTC.

The chain joins TRBV2 to TRBJ1-1, with 7 positions matching TRBD1. This CDR3 has 14 residues. Germline V gene data show CDR1 as SNHLY and CDR2 as FYNNEI. V gave up 8 bases and J gave up 2 bases; unmatched junction bases: 8. CDR3 sequence reads: CASELQGGNTEAFF. The DNA of the CDR3 is TGTGCCAGCGAACTTCAGGGGGGTAACACTGAAGCTTTCTTT.

The chain joins TRBV9 to TRBJ1-3, with 7 nucleotides matching TRBD1. CDR3 length equals 17 residues. The V segment lost 4 bases and the J segment 0 bases; nucleotides outside the gene matches: 10. Germline lookup yields CDR1 SGDLS and CDR2 YYNGEE. In nucleotides, the CDR3 is TGTGCCAGCAGCTGGGGCCGGGACAGACACTCTGGAAACACCATATATTTT. This gives the protein CASSWGRDRHSGNTIYF.

This clone was counted a few times. The V gene is TRBV4-3, the J gene TRBJ1-2; TRBD1 matches at 12 bases. The CDR3 spans 15 residues. The V gene's germline CDR1 is LGHNA and CDR2 YSLEER. V was pared by 3 bases and J by 7 bases, with 6 bases of the junction left unmatched. The CDR3 loop reads CASSHSGTGGLGYTF. DNA for the CDR3: TGCGCCAGCAGCCATTCCGGGACAGGGGGCCTTGGCTACACCTTC.

The chain is built from TRBV7-3 and TRBJ2-3; 13 bases are a match to TRBD2. The CDR3 length is 17 residues. Germline CDR1 is SGHTA and CDR2 is FQGTGA. With V trimmed by 5 bases and J by 6 bases, 11 bases remained unmatched. CDR3 DNA sequence: TGTGCCAGCAGCCGACGGGGACTAGCGGGAATGAGGGATACGCAGTATTTT. This gives the protein CASSRRGLAGMRDTQYF.

The chain carries TRBV29-1 and TRBJ2-1; 9 bases match TRBD1. V dropped 1 base and J dropped 5; count of bases not matched to a gene: 3. The CDR3 sequence is 14 residues long. CDR1 SQVTM and CDR2 ANQGSEA come from the germline V gene. Here the CDR3 reads CSVEGDRVDNEQFF. The CDR3 coding sequence is TGCAGCGTTGAAGGGGACAGGGTGGACAATGAGCAGTTCTTC.

This chain uses TRBV7-9 with TRBJ1-2; possible D gene TRBD1, 6 bases. From germline, CDR1 is SEHNR and CDR2 FQNEAQ (reference sequence). The CDR3 spans 15 residues. Trimming left V 1 base short and J 6 bases short, with 15 bases between. CDR3 in DNA: TGTGCCAGCAGCTTAGACCTAGGGACAAGAGATGGCTACACCTTC. Residues: CASSLDLGTRDGYTF.

The chain carries TRBV19 and TRBJ2-7; 9 bases are a match to TRBD1. The trim removed 5 bases at V and 4 bases at J, leaving 12 bases unmatched. The CDR3 spans 16 residues. Germline-derived CDR1 and CDR2 are LNHDA and SQIVND (reference sequence). The CDR3: CASSQRTGTGYYEQYF. The CDR3 DNA reads TGTGCCAGTAGTCAGAGGACCGGGACAGGGTATTACGAGCAGTACTTC.

The genes are TRBV6-5 and TRBJ2-3; 7 bases are a match to TRBD2. The V gene's germline CDR1 is MNHEY and CDR2 SVGAGI. There are 14 residues in the CDR3. With V trimmed by 2 bases and J by 7 bases, 6 bases remained unmatched. The CDR3 DNA reads as TGTGCCAGCAGTTACGGAGCGGGAAAGTATACGCAGTATTTT. Encoded protein: CASSYGAGKYTQYF.

This chain connects TRBV27 to TRBJ2-1; no clear D. This CDR3 is 13 amino acids long. With 5 bases removed from V and 4 bases from J, the gap between germline ends came to 9 bases. The V gene's germline CDR1 is MNHEY and CDR2 SMNVEV (reference sequence). CDR3 sequence reads: CASSMGRYNEQFF. The CDR3 nucleotides are TGTGCCAGCAGTATGGGCAGGTACAATGAGCAGTTCTTC.

This chain connects TRBV10-3 to TRBJ2-2; TRBD1 matches 8 bases. Germline CDR1 ENHRY, CDR2 SYGVKD. The CDR3 length is 14 residues. Trimming took 7 bases from V and 8 from J; bases not matched to a gene: 9. DNA for the CDR3: TGTGCCATCAACGACAGGGGAAATTCGGGGGAGCTGTTTTTT. Protein: CAINDRGNSGELFF.

This clone has only one observation. It is likely a read error, because the conserved phenylalanine at the end of the CDR3 is missing. This sequence joins TRBV5-8 and TRBJ1-2; a possible D gene is TRBD1 (6 bases). Looked up from germline, CDR1 is SGHTS and CDR2 is YDEGEE. This CDR3 region has 15 residues. Trimming pared 3 bases from V and 0 bases from J, leaving 12 bases between. The CDR3 sequence: CASSWSGTTNYGYTL. CDR3 nucleotides: TGTGCCAGCAGCTGGAGCGGGACAACTAACTATGGCTACACCCTC.

J is TRBJ1-3 and V is TRBV7-3, with D maybe TRBD1 (6 bases). The CDR3 consists of 16 residues. Between the trimmed V and J ends, which lost 4 bases and 0 bases, there was a span of 13 bases. In germline, CDR1 is SGHTA, CDR2 FQGTGA. The CDR3 DNA is TGTGCCAGCAGCTCTCTAGACAGGCCCTCTGGAAACACCATATATTTT. Its protein product is CASSSLDRPSGNTIYF. Combining the CDR3 with reference TRBV7-3 and TRBJ1-3 gives the whole variable domain GAGVSQTPSNKVTEKGKYVELRCDPISGHTALYWYRQSLGQGPEFLIYFQGTGAADDSGLPNDRFFAVRPEGSVSTLKIQRTERGDSAVYLCASSSLDRPSGNTIYFGEGSWLTVV.

This clone was seen a single time. The V and J genes are TRBV27 and TRBJ2-6; TRBD2 matches at 12 bases. Germline lookup yields CDR1 MNHEY and CDR2 SMNVEV (reference sequence). The CDR3 runs 21 residues. Trimming at V came to 5 bases and at J to 0 bases, leaving 14 bases not matched to a gene. The CDR3 sequence is CASSVRTGTSGSHSGANVLTF. In DNA form, the CDR3 reads TGTGCCAGCAGTGTCCGAACCGGGACTAGCGGGTCTCACTCTGGGGCCAACGTCCTGACTTTC.